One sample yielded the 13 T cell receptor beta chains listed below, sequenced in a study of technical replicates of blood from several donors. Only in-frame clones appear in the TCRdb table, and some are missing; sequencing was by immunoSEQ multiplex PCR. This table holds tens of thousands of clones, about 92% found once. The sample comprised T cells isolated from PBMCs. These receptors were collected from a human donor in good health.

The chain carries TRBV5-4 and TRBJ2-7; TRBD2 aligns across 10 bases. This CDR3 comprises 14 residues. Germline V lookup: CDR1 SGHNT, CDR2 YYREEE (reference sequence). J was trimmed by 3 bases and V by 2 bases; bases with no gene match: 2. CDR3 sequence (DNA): TGTGCCAGCAGCTTAACTAGCGGGGACTACGAGCAGTACTTC. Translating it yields CASSLTSGDYEQYF.

CDR3 region: CASSPPQNSPLHF. In nucleotides, the CDR3 is TGTGCCAGCTCACCACCCCAGAATTCACCCCTCCACTTT. The chain couples TRBV18 to TRBJ1-6; D is unclear. Germline V gene sequence: CDR1 KGHSH, CDR2 LQKENI. The V gene lost 0 bases and the J gene lost 7 bases, with 4 bases spanning the gap. The CDR3 totals 13 residues.

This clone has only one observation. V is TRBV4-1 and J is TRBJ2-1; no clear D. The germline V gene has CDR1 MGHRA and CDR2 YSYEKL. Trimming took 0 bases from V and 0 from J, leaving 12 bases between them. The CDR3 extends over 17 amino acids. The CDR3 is CASSQDPPVSSYNEQFF. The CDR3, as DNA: TGCGCCAGCAGCCAAGATCCTCCAGTAAGCTCCTACAATGAGCAGTTCTTC.

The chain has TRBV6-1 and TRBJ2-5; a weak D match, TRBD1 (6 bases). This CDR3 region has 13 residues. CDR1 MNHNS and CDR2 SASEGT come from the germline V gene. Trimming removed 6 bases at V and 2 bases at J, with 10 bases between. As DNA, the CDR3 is TGTGCCAGCAGGTACAGGGTGCAAGAGACCCAGTACTTC. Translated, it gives CASRYRVQETQYF.

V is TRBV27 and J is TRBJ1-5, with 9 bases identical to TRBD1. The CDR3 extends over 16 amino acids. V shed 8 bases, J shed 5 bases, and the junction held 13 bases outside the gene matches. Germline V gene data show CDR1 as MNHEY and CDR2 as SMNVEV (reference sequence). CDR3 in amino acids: CASGLATGQGYQPQHF. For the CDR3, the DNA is TGTGCCAGCGGCCTTGCAACGGGACAGGGCTATCAGCCCCAGCATTTT.

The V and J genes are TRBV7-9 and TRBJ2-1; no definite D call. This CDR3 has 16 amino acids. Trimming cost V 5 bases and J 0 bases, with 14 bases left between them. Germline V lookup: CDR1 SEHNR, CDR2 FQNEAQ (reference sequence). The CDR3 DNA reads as TGTGCCAGCAGCGACATTCACACGAGCTCCTACAATGAGCAGTTCTTC. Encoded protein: CASSDIHTSSYNEQFF.

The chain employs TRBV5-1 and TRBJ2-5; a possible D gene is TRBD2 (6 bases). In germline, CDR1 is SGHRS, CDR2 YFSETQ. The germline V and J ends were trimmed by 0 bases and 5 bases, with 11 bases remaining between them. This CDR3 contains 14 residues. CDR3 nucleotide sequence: TGCGCCAGCAGCTTGGATGCGGGGAGGGAGACCCAGTACTTC. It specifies CASSLDAGRETQYF.

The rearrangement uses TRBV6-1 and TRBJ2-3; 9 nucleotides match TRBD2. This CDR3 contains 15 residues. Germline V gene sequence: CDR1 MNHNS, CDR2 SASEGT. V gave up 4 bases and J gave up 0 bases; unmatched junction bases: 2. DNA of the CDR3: TGTGCCAGCAGTGTGCTAGCGGGGAGCACAGATACGCAGTATTTT. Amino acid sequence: CASSVLAGSTDTQYF.

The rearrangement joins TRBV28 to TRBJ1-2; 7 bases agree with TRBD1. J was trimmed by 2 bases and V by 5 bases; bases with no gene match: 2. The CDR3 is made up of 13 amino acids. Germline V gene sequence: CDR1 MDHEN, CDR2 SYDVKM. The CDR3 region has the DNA TGTGCCAGCAGTGAACAGGGGAACTATGGCTACACCTTC. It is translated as CASSEQGNYGYTF.

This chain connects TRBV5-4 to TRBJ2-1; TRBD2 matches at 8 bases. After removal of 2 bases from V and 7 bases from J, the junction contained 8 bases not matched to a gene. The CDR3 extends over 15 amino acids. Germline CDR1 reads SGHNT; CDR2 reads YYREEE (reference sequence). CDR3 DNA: TGTGCCAGCAGCTTCTCGAGCGGGAGTACGAATGAGCAGTTCTTC. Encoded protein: CASSFSSGSTNEQFF.

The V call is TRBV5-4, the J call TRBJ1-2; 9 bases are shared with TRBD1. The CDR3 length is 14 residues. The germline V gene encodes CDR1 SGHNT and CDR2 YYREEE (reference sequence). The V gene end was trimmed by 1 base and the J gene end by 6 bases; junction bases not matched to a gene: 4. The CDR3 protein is CASSLRDRDHGYTF. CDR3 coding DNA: TGTGCCAGCAGCTTGAGGGACAGGGATCATGGCTACACCTTC.

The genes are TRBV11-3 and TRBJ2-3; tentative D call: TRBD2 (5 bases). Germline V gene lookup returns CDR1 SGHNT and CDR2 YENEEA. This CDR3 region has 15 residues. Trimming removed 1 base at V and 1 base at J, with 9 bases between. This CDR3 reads CASSLAVGGTDTQYF. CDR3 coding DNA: TGTGCCAGCAGCTTAGCAGTCGGGGGCACAGATACGCAGTATTTT. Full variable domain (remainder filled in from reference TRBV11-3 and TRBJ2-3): EAGVVQSPRYKIIEKKQPVAFWCNPISGHNTLYWYLQNLGQGPELLIRYENEEAVDDSQLPKDRFSAERLKGVDSTLKIQPAELGDSAVYLCASSLAVGGTDTQYFGPGTRLTVL.

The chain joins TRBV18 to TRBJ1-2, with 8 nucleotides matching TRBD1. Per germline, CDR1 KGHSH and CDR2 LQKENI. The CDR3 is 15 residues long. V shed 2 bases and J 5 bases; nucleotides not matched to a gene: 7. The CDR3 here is CASSPFQGAKYGYTF. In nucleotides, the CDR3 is TGTGCCAGCTCACCATTTCAGGGGGCGAAATATGGCTACACCTTC.